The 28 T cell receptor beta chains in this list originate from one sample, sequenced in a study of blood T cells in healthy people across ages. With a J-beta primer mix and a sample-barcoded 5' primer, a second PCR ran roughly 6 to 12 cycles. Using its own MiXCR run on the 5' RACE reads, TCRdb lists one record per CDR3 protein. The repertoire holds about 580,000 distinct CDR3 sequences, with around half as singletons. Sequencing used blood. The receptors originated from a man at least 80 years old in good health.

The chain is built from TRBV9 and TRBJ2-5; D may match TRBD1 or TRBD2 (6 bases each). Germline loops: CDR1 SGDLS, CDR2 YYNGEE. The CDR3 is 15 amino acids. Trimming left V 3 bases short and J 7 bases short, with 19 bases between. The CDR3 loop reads CASSAGGLGSGTQYF. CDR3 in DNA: TGTGCCAGCAGCGCCGGGGGCCTGGGCTCGGGGACCCAGTACTTC.

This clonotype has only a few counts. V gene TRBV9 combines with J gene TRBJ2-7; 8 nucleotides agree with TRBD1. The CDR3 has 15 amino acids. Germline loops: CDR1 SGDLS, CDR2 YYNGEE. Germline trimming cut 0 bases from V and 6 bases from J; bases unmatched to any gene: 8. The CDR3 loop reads CASSVGGQASSEQYF. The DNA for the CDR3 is TGTGCCAGCAGCGTAGGGGGACAGGCTTCGTCCGAGCAGTACTTC.

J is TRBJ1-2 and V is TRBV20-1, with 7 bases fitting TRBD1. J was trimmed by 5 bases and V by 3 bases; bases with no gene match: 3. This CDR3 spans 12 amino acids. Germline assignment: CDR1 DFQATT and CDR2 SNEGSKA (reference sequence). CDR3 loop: CSARTGRYGYTF. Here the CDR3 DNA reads TGCAGTGCTAGGACAGGGAGGTATGGCTACACCTTC.

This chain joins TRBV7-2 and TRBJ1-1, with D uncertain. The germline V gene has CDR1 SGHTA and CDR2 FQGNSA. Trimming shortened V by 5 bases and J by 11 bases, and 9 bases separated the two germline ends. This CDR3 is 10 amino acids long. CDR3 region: CASSGPRAFF. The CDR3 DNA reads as TGTGCCAGCAGCGGGCCCAGGGCTTTCTTT.

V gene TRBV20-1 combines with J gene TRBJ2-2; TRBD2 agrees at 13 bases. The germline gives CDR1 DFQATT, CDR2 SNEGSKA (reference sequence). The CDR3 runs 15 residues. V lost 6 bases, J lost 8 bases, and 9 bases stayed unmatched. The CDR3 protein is CSAELAGGRSGELFF. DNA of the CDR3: TGCAGTGCAGAACTAGCGGGGGGGCGGTCTGGGGAGCTGTTTTTT.

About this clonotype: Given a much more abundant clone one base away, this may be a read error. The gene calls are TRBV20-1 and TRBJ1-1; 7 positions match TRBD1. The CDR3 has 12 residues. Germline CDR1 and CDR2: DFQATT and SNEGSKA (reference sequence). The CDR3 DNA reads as TGCTGTGCCAGGAGGACAGGCGGTGAAGCTTTCTTT. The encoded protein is CCARRTGGEAFF.

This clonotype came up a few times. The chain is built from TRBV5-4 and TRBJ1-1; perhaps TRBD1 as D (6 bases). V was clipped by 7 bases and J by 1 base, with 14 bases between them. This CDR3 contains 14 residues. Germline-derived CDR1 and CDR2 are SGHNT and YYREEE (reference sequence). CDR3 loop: CASGEGGGNTEAFF. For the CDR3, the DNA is TGTGCCAGCGGTGAAGGGGGAGGGAACACTGAAGCTTTCTTT.

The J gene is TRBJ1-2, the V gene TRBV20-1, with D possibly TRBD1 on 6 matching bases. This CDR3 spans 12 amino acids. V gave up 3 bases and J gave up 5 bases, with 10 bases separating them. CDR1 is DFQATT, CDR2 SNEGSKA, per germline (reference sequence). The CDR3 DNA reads TGCAGTGCTAGGGGACACCTTTATGGCTACACCTTC. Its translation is CSARGHLYGYTF.

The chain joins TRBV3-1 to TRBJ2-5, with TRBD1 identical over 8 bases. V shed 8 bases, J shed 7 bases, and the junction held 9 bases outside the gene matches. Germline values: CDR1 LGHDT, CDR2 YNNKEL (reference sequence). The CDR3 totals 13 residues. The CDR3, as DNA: TGTGCCAGCGGCGGACAGGGACGGGGGACCCAGTACTTC. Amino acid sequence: CASGGQGRGTQYF.

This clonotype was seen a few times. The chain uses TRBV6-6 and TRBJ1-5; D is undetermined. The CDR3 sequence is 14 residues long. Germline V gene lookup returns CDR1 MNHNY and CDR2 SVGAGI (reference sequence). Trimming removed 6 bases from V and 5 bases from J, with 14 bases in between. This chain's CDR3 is CASSPRSTDQPQHF. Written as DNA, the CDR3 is TGTGCCAGCAGCCCCCGCAGTACGGATCAGCCCCAGCATTTT.

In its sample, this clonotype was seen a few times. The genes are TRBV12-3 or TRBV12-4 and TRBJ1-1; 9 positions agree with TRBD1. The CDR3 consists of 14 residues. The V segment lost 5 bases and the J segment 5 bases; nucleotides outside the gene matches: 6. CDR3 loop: CASSSGTGQTEAFF. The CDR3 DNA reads TGTGCCAGCAGTAGCGGGACAGGGCAAACTGAAGCTTTCTTT.

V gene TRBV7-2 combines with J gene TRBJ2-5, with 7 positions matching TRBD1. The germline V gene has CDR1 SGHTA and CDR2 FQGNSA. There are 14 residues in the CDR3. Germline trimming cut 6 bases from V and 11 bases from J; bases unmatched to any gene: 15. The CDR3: CASRRDRQGGEQYF. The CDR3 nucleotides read TGTGCCAGCAGGCGAGACCGACAGGGCGGTGAGCAGTACTTC. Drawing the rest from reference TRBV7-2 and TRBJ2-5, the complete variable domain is GAGVSQSPSNKVTEKGKDVELRCDPISGHTALYWYRQSLGQGLEFLIYFQGNSAPDKSGLPSDRFSAERTGGSVSTLTIQRTQQEDSAVYLCASRRDRQGGEQYFGPGTRLLVL.

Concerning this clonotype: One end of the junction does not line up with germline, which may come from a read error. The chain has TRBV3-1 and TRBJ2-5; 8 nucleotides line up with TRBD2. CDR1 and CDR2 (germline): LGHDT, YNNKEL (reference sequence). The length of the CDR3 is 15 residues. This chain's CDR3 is CASSQDAGGQETQYF. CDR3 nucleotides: TGCGCCAGCAGCCAAGATGCGGGGGGACAAGAGACCCAGTACTTC.

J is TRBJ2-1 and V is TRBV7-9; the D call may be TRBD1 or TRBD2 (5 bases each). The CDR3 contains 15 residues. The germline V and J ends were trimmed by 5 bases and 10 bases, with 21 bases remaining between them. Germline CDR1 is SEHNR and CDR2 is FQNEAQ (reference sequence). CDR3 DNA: TGTGCCAGCAGCCATTTGAGGGGCCTCTCTCAGGAGCAGTTCTTC. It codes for CASSHLRGLSQEQFF.

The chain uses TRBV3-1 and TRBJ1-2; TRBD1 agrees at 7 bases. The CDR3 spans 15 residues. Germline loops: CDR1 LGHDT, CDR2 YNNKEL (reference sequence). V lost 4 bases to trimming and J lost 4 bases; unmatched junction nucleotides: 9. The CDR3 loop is CASSRGTEPLYGYTF. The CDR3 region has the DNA TGTGCCAGCAGCCGCGGGACAGAACCCCTCTATGGCTACACCTTC.

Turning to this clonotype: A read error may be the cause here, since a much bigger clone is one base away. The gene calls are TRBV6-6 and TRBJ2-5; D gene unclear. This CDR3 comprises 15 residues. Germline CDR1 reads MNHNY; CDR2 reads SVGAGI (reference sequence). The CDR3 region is CTSSYDQVGLAEQYF. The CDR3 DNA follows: TGTACCAGCAGTTACGACCAGGTTGGGTTAGCTGAGCAGTACTTC.

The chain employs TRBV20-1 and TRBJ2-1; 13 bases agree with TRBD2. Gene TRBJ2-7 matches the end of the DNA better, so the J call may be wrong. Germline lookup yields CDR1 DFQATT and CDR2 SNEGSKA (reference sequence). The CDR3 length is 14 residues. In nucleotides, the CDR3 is TGCAGTGCTTGGACTAGCGGGAGTCGGAATGAGCAGTACTTC. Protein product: CSAWTSGSRNEQYF.

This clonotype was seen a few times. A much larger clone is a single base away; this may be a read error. CDR3 sequence reads: CASRGMNEQYF. CDR3 DNA sequence: TGTGCCAGCAGAGGTATGAATGAGCAGTACTTC. This chain connects TRBV6-5 to TRBJ2-7; D is undetermined. V lost 6 bases and J 7 bases, leaving 10 bases between the germline ends. This CDR3 comprises 11 residues. In germline, CDR1 is MNHEY, CDR2 SVGAGI.

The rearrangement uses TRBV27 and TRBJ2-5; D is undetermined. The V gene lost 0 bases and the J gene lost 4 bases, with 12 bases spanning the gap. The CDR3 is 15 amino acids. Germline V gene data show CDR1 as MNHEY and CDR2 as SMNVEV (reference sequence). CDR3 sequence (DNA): TGTGCCAGCAGTTTATCTTCCGGGTTAAGAGAGACCCAGTACTTC. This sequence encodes CASSLSSGLRETQYF.

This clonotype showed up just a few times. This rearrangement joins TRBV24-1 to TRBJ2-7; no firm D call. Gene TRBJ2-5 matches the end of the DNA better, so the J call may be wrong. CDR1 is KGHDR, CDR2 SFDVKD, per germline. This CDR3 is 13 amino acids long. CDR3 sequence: CATGNAAGETQYF. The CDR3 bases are TGTGCCACCGGAAACGCTGCAGGCGAGACCCAGTACTTC.

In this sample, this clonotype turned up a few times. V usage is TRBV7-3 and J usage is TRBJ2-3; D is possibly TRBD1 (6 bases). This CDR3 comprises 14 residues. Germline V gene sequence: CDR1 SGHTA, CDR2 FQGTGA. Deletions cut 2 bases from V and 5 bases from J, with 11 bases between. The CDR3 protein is CASSLFGGVDTQYF. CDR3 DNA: TGTGCCAGCAGCTTATTTGGGGGCGTAGATACGCAGTATTTT.

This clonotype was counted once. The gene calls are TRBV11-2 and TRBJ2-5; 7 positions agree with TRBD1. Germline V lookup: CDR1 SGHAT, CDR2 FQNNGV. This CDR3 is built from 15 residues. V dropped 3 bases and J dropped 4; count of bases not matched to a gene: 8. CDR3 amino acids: CASSFRTGTRETQYF. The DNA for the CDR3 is TGTGCCAGCAGCTTTCGGACAGGAACTCGAGAGACCCAGTACTTC.

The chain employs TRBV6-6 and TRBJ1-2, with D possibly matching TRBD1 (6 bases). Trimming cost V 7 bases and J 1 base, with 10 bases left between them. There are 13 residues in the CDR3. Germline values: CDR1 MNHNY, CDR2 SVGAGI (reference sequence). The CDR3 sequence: CASNRGLNYGYTF. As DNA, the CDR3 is TGTGCCAGCAACCGGGGGCTTAACTATGGCTACACCTTC.

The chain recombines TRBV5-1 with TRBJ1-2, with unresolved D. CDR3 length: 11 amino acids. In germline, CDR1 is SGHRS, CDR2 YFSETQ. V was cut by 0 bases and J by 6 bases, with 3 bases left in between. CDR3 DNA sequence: TGCGCCAGCAGCTTGGAGGATGGCTACACCTTC. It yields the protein CASSLEDGYTF.

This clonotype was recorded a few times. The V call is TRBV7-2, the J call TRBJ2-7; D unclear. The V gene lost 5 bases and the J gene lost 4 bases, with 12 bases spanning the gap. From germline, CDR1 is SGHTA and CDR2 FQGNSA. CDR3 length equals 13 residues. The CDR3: CASSTSTRYEQYF. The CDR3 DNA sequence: TGTGCCAGCAGCACGTCTACTCGGTACGAGCAGTACTTC.

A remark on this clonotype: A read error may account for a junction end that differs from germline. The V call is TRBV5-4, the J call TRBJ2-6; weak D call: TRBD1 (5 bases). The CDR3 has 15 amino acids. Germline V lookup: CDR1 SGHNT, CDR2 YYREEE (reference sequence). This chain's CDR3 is CASSLMLSGANALTF. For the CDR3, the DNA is TGTGCCAGCAGCTTGATGCTCTCTGGGGCCAACGCCCTGACTTTC.

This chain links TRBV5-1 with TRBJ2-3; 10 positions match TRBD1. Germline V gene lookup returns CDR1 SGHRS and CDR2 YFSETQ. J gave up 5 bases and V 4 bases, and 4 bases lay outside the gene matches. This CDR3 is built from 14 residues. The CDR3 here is CASSVDRGEDTQYF. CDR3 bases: TGCGCCAGCAGCGTGGACAGGGGGGAAGATACGCAGTATTTT.

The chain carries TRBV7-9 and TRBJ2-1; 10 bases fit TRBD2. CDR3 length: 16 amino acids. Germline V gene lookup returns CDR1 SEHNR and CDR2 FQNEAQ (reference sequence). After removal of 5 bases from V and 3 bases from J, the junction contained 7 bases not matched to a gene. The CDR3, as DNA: TGTGCCAGCAGCGCTGGGGGACTAGCGCTCTACAATGAGCAGTTCTTC. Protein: CASSAGGLALYNEQFF. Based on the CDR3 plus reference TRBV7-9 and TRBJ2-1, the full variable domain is DTGVSQNPRHKITKRGQNVTFRCDPISEHNRLYWYRQTLGQGPEFLTYFQNEAQLEKSRLLSDRFSAERPKGSFSTLEIQRTEQGDSAMYLCASSAGGLALYNEQFFGPGTRLTVL.